This T cell receptor beta chain stems from a study of long-term antiretroviral therapy in people with HIV. For the study at large: Samples from the earliest time points predate the 2015 immediate-ART recommendation by about a decade.

As concerns this clone: Its target is not known.

The CDR3 extends over 13 amino acids. Germline V gives CDR1 ENHRY, CDR2 SYGVKD. The V end was cut by 2 bases, the J end by 8 bases, with 12 bases between. Assay version v3.0 of immunoSEQ was used, and it was run at survey level. The method was immunoSEQ multiplex PCR; TCRdb's version includes in-frame clones alone and lacks a portion of them. The sample lists 15,000 to 20,000 clones, roughly 90% seen once, with around 12% in the top ten. Notes on the study in general: CDR3 length ranges were narrower in HIV repertoires than in controls. ART was followed by higher diversity that remained below transplant donor controls. ART adherence, viral resistance and therapy changes were not recorded.

V gene TRBV10-3 combines with J gene TRBJ1-2; D perhaps matches TRBD1 (5 bases). Sequenced here: unsorted PBMCs, sampled 0.7 years before starting antiretroviral therapy. This sequence was found in a man in his fifties or sixties with HIV. The CDR3 loop is CAISEGQGKGYTF. CDR3 nucleotides: TGTGCCATCAGTGAGGGGCAGGGTAAAGGCTACACCTTC.